The 26 T cell receptor beta chains reported below all come from one sample, sequenced in a study of blood T cell repertoires in COVID-19. Repertoires were generated with immunoSEQ multiplex PCR, while TCRdb's copy carries only in-frame clones and drops some. Of 250,000 to 350,000 clones in the sample, around 90% are singletons; the top ten hold approximately 4%. The source material was PBMCs or T cells enriched from blood (not recorded which). These receptors all stem from a woman between 18 and 29 years old with acute COVID-19.

The chain uses TRBV12-3 or TRBV12-4 and TRBJ2-3; D unclear. The V end was cut by 3 bases, the J end by 5 bases, with 9 bases between. CDR3 length: 13 amino acids. The CDR3 bases are TGTGCCAGCAGTTTGGTCAGAGGAGATACGCAGTATTTT. Amino acids: CASSLVRGDTQYF.

J is TRBJ2-7 and V is TRBV28, with D unclear. Between the trimmed V and J ends, which lost 2 bases and 4 bases, there was a span of 9 bases. CDR3 length equals 13 residues. CDR1 MDHEN and CDR2 SYDVKM come from the germline V gene. In DNA form, the CDR3 reads TGTGCCAGCAGTTTAGAGAGGAAATACGAGCAGTACTTC. This translates into CASSLERKYEQYF.

This sequence joins TRBV19 and TRBJ2-7; 7 positions match TRBD2. This CDR3 has 12 amino acids. The germline V gene encodes CDR1 LNHDA and CDR2 SQIVND (reference sequence). V lost 10 bases, J lost 2 bases, and 5 bases stayed unmatched. The CDR3 nucleotides are TGTGCCACTAGCGGTTCTACCTACGAGCAGTACTTC. Its protein product is CATSGSTYEQYF.

The chain employs TRBV21-1 and TRBJ1-5. TRBV21-1 is labeled a pseudogene. This CDR3 comprises 14 residues. This CDR3 reads CASSKYYSNQPQHF. Written as DNA, the CDR3 is TGTGCCAGCAGCAAATACTATAGCAATCAGCCCCAGCATTTT.

The chain is built from TRBV19 and TRBJ1-4, with D tentatively TRBD1 (6 bases). V dropped 5 bases and J dropped 0 bases, with 16 bases sitting between them. The CDR3 length is 17 residues. Germline lookup yields CDR1 LNHDA and CDR2 SQIVND (reference sequence). The CDR3 protein is CASSRDIGMPTNEKLFF. CDR3 nucleotide sequence: TGTGCCAGTAGTCGGGACATCGGGATGCCAACTAATGAAAAACTGTTTTTT.

The chain uses TRBV24-1 and TRBJ2-1, with 10 bases aligning to TRBD2. Germline V CDR1 and CDR2: KGHDR, SFDVKD. The CDR3 has 15 residues. After removal of 5 bases from V and 5 bases from J, the junction contained 5 bases not matched to a gene. In nucleotides, the CDR3 is TGTGCCACCAGTGTCCTAGCGGGGGAGAACAATGAGCAGTTCTTC. Encoded protein: CATSVLAGENNEQFF.

V gene TRBV5-1 combines with J gene TRBJ1-4; a weak D match, TRBD1 (6 bases). This CDR3 has 15 residues. Germline loops: CDR1 SGHRS, CDR2 YFSETQ. V lost 7 bases and J 3 bases, leaving 16 bases between the germline ends. The CDR3: CASGSTGISNEKLFF. The CDR3 DNA sequence: TGCGCCAGCGGATCCACAGGGATTTCTAATGAAAAACTGTTTTTT.

The chain couples TRBV7-3 to TRBJ2-5, with 9 positions matching TRBD2. The trim removed 1 base at V and 5 bases at J, leaving 8 bases unmatched. The CDR3 has 16 residues. CDR1 and CDR2 (germline): SGHTA, FQGTGA. CDR3 DNA sequence: TGTGCCAGCAGCTTAAAAACCGGGACTAGCCAGGAGACCCAGTACTTC. Encoded protein: CASSLKTGTSQETQYF.

The chain links TRBV29-1 to TRBJ2-3; TRBD2 aligns across 7 bases. The CDR3 is 14 residues long. V trimming: 4 bases; J trimming: 2 bases; junction bases outside the gene matches: 6. Germline V gives CDR1 SQVTM, CDR2 ANQGSEA. CDR3 sequence: CSVARGDITDTQYF. The CDR3, as DNA: TGCAGCGTTGCCCGGGGGGATATCACAGATACGCAGTATTTT.

The chain uses TRBV7-8 and TRBJ1-5; perhaps TRBD1 as D (6 bases). Germline loops: CDR1 SGHVS, CDR2 FQNEAQ. This CDR3 has 13 amino acids. V lost 3 bases, J lost 7 bases, and 10 bases lay in between. The CDR3 here is CASSLEGGQPQHF. In nucleotides, the CDR3 is TGTGCCAGCAGCTTGGAAGGGGGACAGCCCCAGCATTTT.

This clone has a single count. The chain carries TRBV28 and TRBJ2-5; 7 bases fit TRBD2. The CDR3 runs to 13 residues. Germline V gives CDR1 MDHEN, CDR2 SYDVKM. V was pared by 6 bases and J by 5 bases, with 6 bases of the junction left unmatched. CDR3 coding DNA: TGTGCCAGCAGCAGCGGGACTCCGGAGACCCAGTACTTC. Translated, it gives CASSSGTPETQYF.

This chain connects TRBV9 to TRBJ2-1; D is possibly TRBD1 (7 bases). CDR3 length: 13 amino acids. Germline CDR1 is SGDLS and CDR2 is YYNGEE. V lost 4 bases to trimming and J lost 10 bases, with 15 bases between them. The CDR3 loop reads CASSITPGGEQFF. The CDR3 region has the DNA TGTGCCAGCAGCATCACTCCAGGGGGGGAGCAGTTCTTC.

V usage is TRBV7-9 and J usage is TRBJ1-5; 7 nucleotides align to TRBD1. The V gene end was trimmed by 5 bases and the J gene end by 6 bases; junction bases not matched to a gene: 10. Germline V lookup: CDR1 SEHNR, CDR2 FQNEAQ (reference sequence). The CDR3 totals 15 residues. The CDR3: CASSANTGVGQPQHF. The DNA for the CDR3 is TGTGCCAGCAGCGCTAATACAGGGGTGGGTCAGCCCCAGCATTTT.

This chain uses TRBV7-3 with TRBJ1-2; weak D call: TRBD1 (5 bases). V gave up 5 bases and J gave up 8 bases, with 18 bases separating them. The length of the CDR3 is 14 residues. The germline V gene encodes CDR1 SGHTA and CDR2 FQGTGA. This chain's CDR3 is CASSGNGRDSGYTF. Here the CDR3 DNA reads TGTGCCAGCAGCGGTAATGGCAGGGATAGCGGCTACACCTTC.

This chain links TRBV9 with TRBJ1-2; D unresolved. CDR1 and CDR2 (germline): SGDLS, YYNGEE. V lost 0 bases, J lost 2 bases, and 5 bases lay in between. The CDR3 runs 13 residues. As DNA, the CDR3 is TGTGCCAGCAGCGTAGTGGAGAACTATGGCTACACCTTC. Protein sequence: CASSVVENYGYTF.

The chain recombines TRBV13 with TRBJ2-7, with 7 bases lining up with TRBD2. J gave up 3 bases and V 4 bases, and 9 bases lay outside the gene matches. This CDR3 contains 15 residues. Germline V gene lookup returns CDR1 PRHDT and CDR2 FYEKMQ (reference sequence). CDR3 DNA: TGTGCCAGCAGCTCGGCAAGCGGGATCCTCTACGAGCAGTACTTC. Amino acid sequence: CASSSASGILYEQYF.

The rearrangement joins TRBV19 to TRBJ2-3; TRBD1 might be the D (6 bases). The CDR3 runs to 16 residues. Germline loops: CDR1 LNHDA, CDR2 SQIVND (reference sequence). V was shortened by 8 bases and J by 2 bases, with 20 bases between the two germline ends. CDR3 nucleotides: TGTGCCAGTCGCGCTCTCAGGGGTGCGGTCACAGATACGCAGTATTTT. It specifies CASRALRGAVTDTQYF.

This clone was seen only once. The V call is TRBV7-8, the J call TRBJ1-2, with TRBD1 as a possible D gene (5 bases). The CDR3 contains 14 residues. V was cut by 2 bases and J by 3 bases, with 10 bases left in between. Germline values: CDR1 SGHVS, CDR2 FQNEAQ. The CDR3 DNA sequence: TGTGCCAGCAGCTTATCAGGGTCAGACTATGGCTACACCTTC. Amino acids: CASSLSGSDYGYTF.

The chain is built from TRBV28 and TRBJ1-6; 8 nucleotides agree with TRBD1. The CDR3 has 15 amino acids. V trimming: 5 bases; J trimming: 5 bases; junction bases outside the gene matches: 5. CDR1 is MDHEN, CDR2 SYDVKM, per germline. The CDR3 protein is CASSPPTGDNSPLHF. The CDR3 DNA reads TGTGCCAGCAGTCCCCCGACAGGGGATAATTCACCCCTCCACTTT.

V and J are TRBV28 and TRBJ2-1, with D perhaps TRBD1 (8 bases). Germline-derived CDR1 and CDR2 are MDHEN and SYDVKM. CDR3 length: 16 amino acids. The germline V and J ends were trimmed by 5 bases and 5 bases, with 19 bases remaining between them. CDR3 DNA sequence: TGTGCCAGCAGTGGGGGGGATGGGACAGGACACAATGAGCAGTTCTTC. Translating gives CASSGGDGTGHNEQFF.

The chain carries TRBV29-1 and TRBJ1-2, with unresolved D. The V end was cut by 4 bases, the J end by 8 bases, with 11 bases between. Germline V gene lookup returns CDR1 SQVTM and CDR2 ANQGSEA. The CDR3 runs to 11 residues. The CDR3 DNA reads as TGCAGCGTTGGAGGAGGGCTCGGCTACACCTTC. It is translated as CSVGGGLGYTF. The complete variable domain, with remaining parts taken from reference TRBV29-1 and TRBJ1-2, reads SAVISQKPSRDICQRGTSLTIQCQVDSQVTMMFWYRQQPGQSLTLIATANQGSEATYESGFVIDKFPISRPNLTFSTLTVSNMSPEDSSIYLCSVGGGLGYTFGSGTRLTVV.

The chain links TRBV5-1 to TRBJ1-3, with D unclear. Trimming left V 0 bases short and J 0 bases short, with 19 bases between. Germline loops: CDR1 SGHRS, CDR2 YFSETQ. The CDR3 runs to 19 residues. CDR3 in amino acids: CASSLGSAFDSYSGNTIYF. The CDR3 DNA sequence: TGCGCCAGCAGCTTGGGTTCGGCTTTCGACTCCTACTCTGGAAACACCATATATTTT.

The CDR3 bases are TGTGCCAGCAGCTTGACAAGGGGGAACACTGAAGCTTTCTTT. Protein: CASSLTRGNTEAFF. V gene TRBV7-9 combines with J gene TRBJ1-1; possibly TRBD1 for D (5 bases). The CDR3 length is 14 residues. Germline CDR1 SEHNR, CDR2 FQNEAQ (reference sequence). Trimming cost V 3 bases and J 1 base, with 9 bases left between them.

The chain recombines TRBV24-1 with TRBJ2-1; TRBD2 might be the D (5 bases). CDR3 length: 13 residues. The germline V gene has CDR1 KGHDR and CDR2 SFDVKD. V was clipped by 5 bases and J by 1 base, with 5 bases between them. This CDR3 reads CATSAGSYNEQFF. In nucleotides, the CDR3 is TGTGCCACCAGTGCGGGATCCTACAATGAGCAGTTCTTC.

The rearrangement joins TRBV7-3 to TRBJ2-6; TRBD1 might be the D (5 bases). Trimming removed 2 bases from V and 2 bases from J, with 13 bases in between. Germline values: CDR1 SGHTA, CDR2 FQGTGA. CDR3 size: 17 residues. As DNA, the CDR3 is TGTGCCAGCAGCTTATGGGCGACAGAGCCTGGGGCCAACGTCCTGACTTTC. This codes for CASSLWATEPGANVLTF.

The chain links TRBV9 to TRBJ2-7; tentatively, D is TRBD1 (6 bases). Trimming took off 3 bases at V and 0 bases at J, with 13 bases between the two ends. Germline lookup yields CDR1 SGDLS and CDR2 YYNGEE. The length of the CDR3 is 15 residues. The CDR3 loop is CASSERTESSYEQYF. In DNA form, the CDR3 reads TGTGCCAGCAGCGAACGGACAGAAAGCTCCTACGAGCAGTACTTC.